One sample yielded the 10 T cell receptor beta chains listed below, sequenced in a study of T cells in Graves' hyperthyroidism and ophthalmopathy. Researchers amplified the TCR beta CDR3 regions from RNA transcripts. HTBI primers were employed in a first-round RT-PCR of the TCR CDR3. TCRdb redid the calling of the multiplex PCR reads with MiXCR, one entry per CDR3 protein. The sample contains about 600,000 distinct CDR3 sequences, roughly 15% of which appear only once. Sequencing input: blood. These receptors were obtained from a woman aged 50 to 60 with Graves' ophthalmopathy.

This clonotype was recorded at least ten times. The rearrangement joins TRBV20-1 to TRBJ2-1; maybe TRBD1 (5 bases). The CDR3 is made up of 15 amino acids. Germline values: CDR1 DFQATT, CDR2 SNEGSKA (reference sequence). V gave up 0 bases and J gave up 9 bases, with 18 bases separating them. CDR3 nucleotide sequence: TGCAGTGCTAGAGATGGGGCTACCCTTGTAAGTGAGCAGTTCTTC. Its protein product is CSARDGATLVSEQFF.

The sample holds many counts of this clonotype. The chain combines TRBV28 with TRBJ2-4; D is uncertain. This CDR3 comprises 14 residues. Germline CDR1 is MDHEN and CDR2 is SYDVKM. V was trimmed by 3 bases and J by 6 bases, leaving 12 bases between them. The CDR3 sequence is CASSLGTDSNIQYF. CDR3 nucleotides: TGTGCCAGCAGTTTGGGAACAGACTCAAACATTCAGTACTTC.

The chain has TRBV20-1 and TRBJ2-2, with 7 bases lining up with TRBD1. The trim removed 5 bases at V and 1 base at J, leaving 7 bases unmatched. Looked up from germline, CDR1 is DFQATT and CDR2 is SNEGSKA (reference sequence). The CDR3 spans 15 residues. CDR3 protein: CSAPDRALNTGELFF. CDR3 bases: TGCAGTGCTCCCGACAGGGCCCTGAACACCGGGGAGCTGTTTTTT.

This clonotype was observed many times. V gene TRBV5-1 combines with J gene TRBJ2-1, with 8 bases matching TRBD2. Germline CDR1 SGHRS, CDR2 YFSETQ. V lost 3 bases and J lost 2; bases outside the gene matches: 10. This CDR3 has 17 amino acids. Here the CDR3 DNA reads TGCGCCAGCAGCTCCCTTTTTGCGGGAGGAGCCTACAATGAGCAGTTCTTC. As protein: CASSSLFAGGAYNEQFF.

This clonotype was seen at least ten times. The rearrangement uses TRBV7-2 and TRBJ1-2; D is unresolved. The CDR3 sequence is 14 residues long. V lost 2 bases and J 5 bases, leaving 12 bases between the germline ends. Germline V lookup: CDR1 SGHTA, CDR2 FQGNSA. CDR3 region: CASSLFGREYGYTF. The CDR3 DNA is TGTGCCAGCAGCTTATTCGGCCGGGAATATGGCTACACCTTC.

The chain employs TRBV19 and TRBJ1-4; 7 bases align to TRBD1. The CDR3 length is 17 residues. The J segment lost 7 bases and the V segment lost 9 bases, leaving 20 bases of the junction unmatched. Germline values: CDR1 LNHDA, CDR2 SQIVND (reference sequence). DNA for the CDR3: TGTGCCAGCAACTATATCTTTGGGGACAGCGAGGGTGAAAAACTGTTTTTT. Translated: CASNYIFGDSEGEKLFF.

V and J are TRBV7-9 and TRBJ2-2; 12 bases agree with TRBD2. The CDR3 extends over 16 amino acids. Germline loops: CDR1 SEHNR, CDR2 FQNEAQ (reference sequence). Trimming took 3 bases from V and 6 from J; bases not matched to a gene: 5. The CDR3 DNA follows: TGTGCCAGCAGCTTTCTAGCGGGAGGGCGTTCCGGGGAGCTGTTTTTT. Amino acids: CASSFLAGGRSGELFF.

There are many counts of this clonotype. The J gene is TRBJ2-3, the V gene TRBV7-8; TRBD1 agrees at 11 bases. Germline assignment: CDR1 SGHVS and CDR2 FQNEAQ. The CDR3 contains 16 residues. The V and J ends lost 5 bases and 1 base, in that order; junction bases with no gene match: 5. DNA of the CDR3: TGTGCCAGCAGCCCCAGGGACAGGGGGGGCACAGATACGCAGTATTTT. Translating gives CASSPRDRGGTDTQYF.

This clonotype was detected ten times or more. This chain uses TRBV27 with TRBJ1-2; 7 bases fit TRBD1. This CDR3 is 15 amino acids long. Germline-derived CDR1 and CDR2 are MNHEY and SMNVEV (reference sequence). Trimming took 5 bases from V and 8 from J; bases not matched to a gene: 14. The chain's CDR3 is CASSLTGQEDYGYTF. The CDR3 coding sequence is TGTGCCAGCAGTCTAACTGGACAGGAGGATTACGGCTACACCTTC.

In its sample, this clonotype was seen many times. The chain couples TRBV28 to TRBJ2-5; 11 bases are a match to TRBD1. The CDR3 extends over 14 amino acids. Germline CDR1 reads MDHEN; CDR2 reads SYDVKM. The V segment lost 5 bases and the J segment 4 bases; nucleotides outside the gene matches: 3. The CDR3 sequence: CASSRTGGLETQYF. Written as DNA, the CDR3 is TGTGCCAGCAGTAGGACAGGGGGCCTAGAGACCCAGTACTTC.